The 29 T cell receptor beta chains in this list originate from one sample, sequenced in a study of cytomegalovirus exposure and HLA in healthy donors. The PCR employed 60 Vbeta primers together with 13 Jbeta primers. Some clones are missing from TCRdb's copy, which holds only in-frame ones; the method was immunoSEQ multiplex PCR. The sample records about 190,000 clones, roughly 80% being singletons. The sequenced sample was PBMCs. The receptors stem from a man aged 45-60 years in good health and CMV-seronegative.

The CDR3 region is CASSHSGGASREQYF. CDR3 nucleotides: TGTGCCAGCAGCCATAGCGGGGGGGCTTCTCGGGAGCAGTACTTC. The chain couples TRBV7-9 to TRBJ2-7, with 11 nucleotides matching TRBD2. CDR1 and CDR2 (germline): SEHNR, FQNEAQ (reference sequence). J was trimmed by 7 bases and V by 5 bases; bases with no gene match: 10. The CDR3 is 15 residues long.

A remark on this clone: Germline and junction disagree at one end, which may indicate a read error. The rearrangement links TRBV7-7 to TRBJ2-2, with D tentatively TRBD2 (5 bases). CDR3 length: 14 amino acids. Germline values: CDR1 SSHAT, CDR2 FNYEAQ (reference sequence). The CDR3 protein is CASSLTRNTGELFF. The CDR3 coding sequence is TGTGCTAGCAGCTTAACTAGAAACACCGGGGAGCTGTTTTTT.

The rearrangement uses TRBV5-8 and TRBJ2-3, with a tentative D call TRBD1 (6 bases). CDR3 length: 14 amino acids. The V end lost 4 bases, the J end lost 6 bases, and 15 bases lay between the germline ends. Germline V gene lookup returns CDR1 SGHTS and CDR2 YDEGEE. The CDR3 here is CASSRGQTLDTQYF. Written as DNA, the CDR3 is TGTGCCAGCAGCCGAGGACAGACCCTCGATACGCAGTATTTT.

In DNA, the CDR3 is TGTGCCGGGGGGGAAGGGGGTCGGTACACTGAAGCTTTCTTT. It yields the protein CAGGEGGRYTEAFF. The J gene is TRBJ1-1, the V gene TRBV21-1. TRBV21-1 is a recognized pseudogene. The length of the CDR3 is 14 residues.

The chain uses TRBV5-5 and TRBJ2-4, with a weak D call TRBD2 (5 bases). Looked up from germline, CDR1 is SGHKS and CDR2 is YYEKEE (reference sequence). V was clipped by 1 base and J by 3 bases, with 11 bases between them. The CDR3 is made up of 15 amino acids. The CDR3 DNA reads as TGTGCCAGCAGCTTGTTCGGGGAGCTCAAAAACATTCAGTACTTC. This translates into CASSLFGELKNIQYF.

This clone has more than one count but fewer than ten. The chain carries TRBV10-1 and TRBJ2-2, with D possibly TRBD2 on 6 matching bases. Trimming took 6 bases from V and 5 from J, leaving 19 bases between them. In germline, CDR1 is WNHNN, CDR2 SYGVQD (reference sequence). The CDR3 contains 16 residues. This CDR3 is CASSAWTAGRTGELFF. The CDR3 DNA sequence: TGCGCCAGCAGCGCCTGGACCGCGGGGAGGACCGGGGAGCTGTTTTTT.

This clone was found a few times. The chain employs TRBV5-1 and TRBJ1-3; D unclear. The germline gives CDR1 SGHRS, CDR2 YFSETQ. V shed 0 bases and J shed 8 bases, with 18 bases lying between them. The length of the CDR3 is 16 residues. For the CDR3, the DNA is TGCGCCAGCAGCTTGGAATCCGGCGGCTCGAGGGACACCATATATTTT. This sequence encodes CASSLESGGSRDTIYF.

Notes on this clone: Other DNA sequences within the sample encode an identical CDR3. The V and J genes are TRBV12-1 and TRBJ1-3; no check of the table's D call, TRBD1, against the DNA was made. TRBV12-1 is reported as a pseudogene. The CDR3 has 19 residues. For the CDR3, the DNA is TGTGCCAGCAGCTTGAGTACAGGGCAACGGATCCTCTCTGGAAACACCATATACTTT. Protein: CASSLSTGQRILSGNTIYF.

The V gene is TRBV6-5, the J gene TRBJ1-3; the D gene is possibly TRBD1 (6 bases). Germline CDR1 MNHEY, CDR2 SVGAGI. This CDR3 is 13 amino acids long. V lost 6 bases, J lost 6 bases, and 12 bases lay in between. The CDR3 nucleotides are TGTGCCAGCAGAGAGGGACAAACAAACACCATATATTTT. It encodes CASREGQTNTIYF.

This clone was seen just once. The chain employs TRBV25-1 and TRBJ1-2; maybe TRBD1 (6 bases). This CDR3 has 12 residues. CDR1 and CDR2 (germline): MGHDK, SYGVNS. The V and J ends lost 8 bases and 3 bases respectively, with 10 bases between them. The CDR3 DNA follows: TGTGCCAGCTCTCGGACAGACTATGGCTACACCTTC. It is translated as CASSRTDYGYTF.

V gene TRBV7-3 combines with J gene TRBJ2-1, with D uncertain. V lost 0 bases, J lost 0 bases, and 9 bases lay in between. Per germline, CDR1 SGHTA and CDR2 FQGTGA. This CDR3 contains 16 residues. CDR3 protein: CASSLTAPFSYNEQFF. Written as DNA, the CDR3 is TGTGCCAGCAGCTTAACGGCTCCCTTCTCCTACAATGAGCAGTTCTTC. The whole variable domain, remainder taken from reference TRBV7-3 and TRBJ2-1, is GAGVSQTPSNKVTEKGKYVELRCDPISGHTALYWYRQSLGQGPEFLIYFQGTGAADDSGLPNDRFFAVRPEGSVSTLKIQRTERGDSAVYLCASSLTAPFSYNEQFFGPGTRLTVL.

V is TRBV7-3 and J is TRBJ2-5; D might be TRBD1 (5 bases). Per germline, CDR1 SGHTA and CDR2 FQGTGA. This CDR3 has 13 amino acids. V lost 4 bases and J lost 2, with 8 bases in between. CDR3 DNA sequence: TGTGCCAGCAGCTCGGACATACAAGAGACCCAGTACTTC. Its protein product is CASSSDIQETQYF.

The chain links TRBV5-8 to TRBJ2-3; tentative D call: TRBD1 (6 bases). Germline CDR1 is SGHTS and CDR2 is YDEGEE. V lost 3 bases and J lost 6, with 11 bases in between. The CDR3 contains 13 residues. The CDR3 region is CASSSGRGDTQYF. The DNA of the CDR3 is TGTGCCAGCAGCTCCGGAAGGGGGGATACGCAGTATTTT. The whole variable domain, filled in from reference TRBV5-8 and TRBJ2-3, reads EAGVTQSPTHLIKTRGQQATLRCSPISGHTSVYWYQQALGLGLQFLLWYDEGEERNRGNFPPRFSGRQFPNYSSELNVNALELEDSALYLCASSSGRGDTQYFGPGTRLTVL.

The V call is TRBV19, the J call TRBJ1-1; the D is unclear. This CDR3 region has 13 residues. With 9 bases removed from V and 7 bases from J, the gap between germline ends came to 18 bases. Germline V CDR1 and CDR2: LNHDA, SQIVND (reference sequence). In nucleotides, the CDR3 is TGTGCCAGAGGCCCTCCTTGGGGAGATGAAGCTTTCTTT. It codes for CARGPPWGDEAFF.

This clone has a handful of counts. This chain uses TRBV4-1 with TRBJ2-3; 9 positions match TRBD1. CDR3 length: 16 residues. Trimming at V came to 1 base and at J to 2 bases, leaving 4 bases not matched to a gene. Per germline, CDR1 MGHRA and CDR2 YSYEKL. CDR3 DNA sequence: TGCGCCAGCAGCCAAGGGGACAGGGCCTTCACAGATACGCAGTATTTT. Translation: CASSQGDRAFTDTQYF.

The chain couples TRBV30 to TRBJ2-1, with D uncertain. Germline CDR1 reads GTSNPN; CDR2 reads SVGIG (reference sequence). The CDR3 loop spans 11 amino acids. Trimming took off 3 bases at V and 8 bases at J, with 8 bases between the two ends. Here the CDR3 DNA reads TGTGCCTGGAGCCTCCGCGATGAGCAGTTCTTC. Amino acid sequence: CAWSLRDEQFF.

The rearrangement links TRBV5-1 to TRBJ2-5; D gene unclear. Matching the DNA end better, TRBJ2-7 makes the J call doubtful. The CDR3 is 13 amino acids. The germline V gene has CDR1 SGHRS and CDR2 YFSETQ. The DNA for the CDR3 is TGCGCCAGCAGCTCGGGTAACACTTACGAGCAGTACTTC. This translates into CASSSGNTYEQYF.

The genes are TRBV19 and TRBJ1-1; D is unclear. The length of the CDR3 is 12 residues. V gave up 5 bases and J gave up 0 bases, with 4 bases separating them. Germline V gene sequence: CDR1 LNHDA, CDR2 SQIVND (reference sequence). The CDR3: CASSDMNTEAFF. CDR3 nucleotide sequence: TGTGCCAGTAGTGACATGAACACTGAAGCTTTCTTT. Full variable domain (remainder filled in from reference TRBV19 and TRBJ1-1): DGGITQSPKYLFRKEGQNVTLSCEQNLNHDAMYWYRQDPGQGLRLIYYSQIVNDFQKGDIAEGYSVSREKKESFPLTVTSAQKNPTAFYLCASSDMNTEAFFGQGTRLTVV.

This sequence joins TRBV7-6 and TRBJ2-2; the D gene is possibly TRBD2 (5 bases). CDR1 and CDR2 from the germline V gene are SGHVS and FNYEAQ. This CDR3 region has 16 residues. Trimming pared 5 bases from V and 2 bases from J, leaving 15 bases between. CDR3 nucleotide sequence: TGTGCCAGCAGCCACCAGGACTTCTCTAACACCGGGGAGCTGTTTTTT. The encoded protein is CASSHQDFSNTGELFF. Complete variable domain (other parts from reference TRBV7-6 and TRBJ2-2): GAGVSQSPRYKVTKRGQDVALRCDPISGHVSLYWYRQALGQGPEFLTYFNYEAQQDKSGLPNDRFSAERPEGSISTLTIQRTEQRDSAMYRCASSHQDFSNTGELFFGEGSRLTVL.

This rearrangement joins TRBV4-3 to TRBJ2-5; D may be TRBD1 (6 bases). Trimming shortened V by 4 bases and J by 5 bases, and 20 bases separated the two germline ends. Germline V gene lookup returns CDR1 LGHNA and CDR2 YSLEER. The CDR3 sequence is 16 residues long. DNA for the CDR3: TGCGCCAGCAGCCGGCTCTACGCAGGGGAAGGGGAGACCCAGTACTTC. Translated, it gives CASSRLYAGEGETQYF.

This clone showed up just a few times. The V and J genes are TRBV2 and TRBJ1-5; the match to TRBD1 covers 9 bases. CDR1 is SNHLY and CDR2 is FYNNEI in the germline V gene. The CDR3 is made up of 14 amino acids. V dropped 3 bases and J dropped 5; count of bases not matched to a gene: 2. DNA for the CDR3: TGTGCCAGCAGTGACGACAGGGGGGATCAGCCCCAGCATTTT. Translating gives CASSDDRGDQPQHF.

The chain couples TRBV5-1 to TRBJ1-1; tentatively, D is TRBD1 (6 bases). Per the germline V gene, CDR1 is SGHRS and CDR2 is YFSETQ. This CDR3 contains 15 residues. The V gene lost 0 bases and the J gene lost 4 bases, with 13 bases spanning the gap. The CDR3 DNA sequence: TGCGCCAGCAGCTTGGAGGGGGTCGGTGGCACTGAAGCTTTCTTT. Amino acids: CASSLEGVGGTEAFF.

J is TRBJ2-3 and V is TRBV5-1; 12 nucleotides agree with TRBD1. The CDR3 is 16 residues long. V lost 4 bases, J lost 4 bases, and 7 bases stayed unmatched. The germline CDR1 and CDR2 sequences are SGHRS and YFSETQ. CDR3 nucleotide sequence: TGCGCCAGCAGCCTGCTGGGGACAGGGGGCCCAGATACGCAGTATTTT. Translation: CASSLLGTGGPDTQYF.

The chain recombines TRBV27 with TRBJ2-2; TRBD1 matches at 7 bases. CDR3 length equals 15 residues. The germline gives CDR1 MNHEY, CDR2 SMNVEV (reference sequence). The junction had 8 bases not matched to a gene; V was cut back by 6 bases and J by 4 bases. The CDR3 bases are TGTGCCAGCAGCCACAGGGGCGACACCACCGGGGAGCTGTTTTTT. Translation gives CASSHRGDTTGELFF.

The chain is built from TRBV1 and TRBJ1-5; the table's D call, TRBD1, has no DNA check behind it. TRBV1 is shown as a pseudogene. There are 15 residues in the CDR3. CDR3 sequence reads: CTSSQDRDSRQPQHF. The CDR3 bases are TGCACCAGCAGCCAAGACCGGGACAGCCGTCAGCCCCAGCATTTT.

The CDR3 is CASSQGSGHYYEQYF. In DNA, the CDR3 is TGCGCCAGCAGCCAAGGGTCAGGACACTACTACGAGCAGTACTTC. The J gene is TRBJ2-7, the V gene TRBV4-1; a possible D gene is TRBD1 (5 bases). The CDR3 has 15 amino acids. V was pared by 1 base and J by 3 bases, with 13 bases between. The germline CDR1 and CDR2 sequences are MGHRA and YSYEKL.

The chain combines TRBV2 with TRBJ1-4, with D tentatively TRBD1 (6 bases). Trimming removed 7 bases at V and 8 bases at J, with 20 bases between. The CDR3 contains 15 residues. CDR1 is SNHLY and CDR2 is FYNNEI in the germline V gene. The CDR3 loop reads CASTPDGGGGEKLFF. The DNA for the CDR3 is TGTGCCAGCACCCCAGACGGGGGGGGCGGAGAAAAACTGTTTTTT.

The chain combines TRBV9 with TRBJ1-2, with TRBD1 as a possible D gene (6 bases). The length of the CDR3 is 16 residues. Per the germline V gene, CDR1 is SGDLS and CDR2 is YYNGEE. With 3 bases removed from V and 7 bases from J, the gap between germline ends came to 22 bases. CDR3 loop: CASSAGGGRQTGGYTF. The CDR3 nucleotides are TGTGCCAGCAGCGCGGGGGGGGGCAGGCAAACGGGTGGCTACACCTTC.

This clone was detected only a few times. V and J are TRBV2 and TRBJ2-1, with 14 bases aligning to TRBD2. Germline CDR1 and CDR2: SNHLY and FYNNEI. This CDR3 has 16 residues. V lost 6 bases and J lost 8; bases outside the gene matches: 9. The CDR3 DNA sequence: TGTGCCAGCAGAGACGGACTAGCGGGGGGTTTACATGAGCAGTTCTTC. Translation gives CASRDGLAGGLHEQFF.